This record concerns one T cell receptor beta chain sequence. The record originates from a study of control samples from healthy donors and cancer patients. This table comes from immunoSEQ multiplex PCR, and its TCRdb copy is limited to in-frame clones, with some not included. The table shows 50,000 to 70,000 clones, with approximately 88% occurring only once. CDR1 is MDHEN, CDR2 SYDVKM, per germline. This CDR3 is built from 13 residues. The junction had 10 bases not matched to a gene; V was cut back by 7 bases and J by 8 bases. V is TRBV28 and J is TRBJ1-2, with 7 bases identical to TRBD1. Material: blood. The source of this sequence is a man over 45 in good health. CDR3 nucleotide sequence: TGTGCCAGCAAGACCACAGGGGATTGGGGCTACACCTTC. It translates to CASKTTGDWGYTF.